The rows below give T cell receptor beta chains drawn from one sample of a study of blood T cell repertoires in COVID-19. Repertoires were generated with immunoSEQ multiplex PCR, while TCRdb's copy carries only in-frame clones and drops some. This sample yields over 250,000 clones, of which about 90% are seen a single time; approximately 2.6% belongs to the top ten. Sequencing was carried out using peripheral blood. Receptors originate from a person aged 18 to 30 with COVID-19, enrolled during active disease. The CDR3 runs from the conserved cysteine through the conserved F or W. The D gene is left open where the match is weak. The size field is filled for only some rows; it gives once, few, many or a size class.

V	size	length	D	J	CDR3	DNA
TRBV6-1	-	14	-	TRBJ2-2	CASSESGRTGELFF	TGTGCCAGCAGTGAATCAGGAAGAACCGGGGAGCTGTTTTTT
TRBV7-9	-	14	-	TRBJ1-4	CASSFLGAGEKLFF	TGTGCCAGCAGCTTTTTGGGGGCTGGCGAAAAACTGTTTTTT
TRBV27	once	12	-	TRBJ1-4	CASRPRGGELFF	TGTGCCAGCAGGCCCCGCGGCGGGGAACTGTTTTTT
TRBV28	-	15	-	TRBJ1-1	CASSSLGVRNTEAFF	TGTGCCAGCAGTTCCCTCGGGGTGAGGAACACTGAAGCTTTCTTT
TRBV4-3	-	17	-	TRBJ2-1	CASSQTWSDSPYNEQFF	TGCGCCAGCAGCCAAACCTGGTCGGACAGCCCGTACAATGAGCAGTTCTTC
TRBV30	-	13	-	TRBJ1-6	CAWSFAGGSPLHF	TGTGCCTGGAGTTTTGCAGGTGGTTCACCCCTCCACTTT
TRBV28	-	15	-	TRBJ2-3	CASRSAPGTPDTQYF	TGTGCCAGCAGGTCCGCCCCAGGGACACCCGATACGCAGTATTTT
TRBV27	-	17	-	TRBJ1-1	CASSLWAGQLMNTEAFF	TGTGCCAGCAGTTTATGGGCAGGACAGCTCATGAACACTGAAGCTTTCTTT
TRBV4-1	-	17	TRBD2	TRBJ2-7	CASSPKSGRGATYEQYF	TGCGCCAGCAGCCCCAAAAGCGGGCGGGGGGCTACCTACGAGCAGTACTTC
TRBV7-2	-	13	-	TRBJ2-3	CASSSFPGDTQYF	TGTGCCAGCAGCTCCTTCCCGGGGGACACGCAGTATTTT
TRBV7-3	-	15	-	TRBJ2-2	CASSLGRTNTGELFF	TGTGCCAGCAGCTTGGGCAGAACGAACACTGGGGAGCTGTTTTTT
TRBV2	-	13	-	TRBJ2-5	CARRPDSGETQYF	TGTGCCCGACGACCGGACTCGGGGGAGACCCAGTACTTC
TRBV27	-	19	TRBD2	TRBJ2-5	CASSFIGLAGRPTGETQYF	TGTGCCAGCAGTTTTATCGGACTAGCGGGACGCCCCACAGGGGAGACCCAGTACTTC
TRBV5-1	-	15	-	TRBJ1-2	CASSPPGLGNYGYTF	TGCGCCAGCAGCCCACCCGGACTCGGCAACTATGGCTACACCTTC
TRBV25-1	-	14	-	TRBJ1-5	CASRTGFSNQPQHF	TGTGCCAGCAGGACAGGCTTTAGCAATCAGCCCCAGCATTTT
TRBV5-5	-	16	-	TRBJ1-6	CASSLVTVSYNSPLHF	TGTGCCAGCAGCTTGGTTACTGTCTCCTATAATTCACCCCTCCACTTT
TRBV28	-	14	-	TRBJ2-7	CASGGDRAFGEQYF	TGTGCCTCCGGGGGGGACAGGGCGTTCGGCGAGCAGTACTTC
TRBV5-1	-	17	TRBD2	TRBJ2-1	CASSSGLAGGPFNEQFF	TGCGCCAGCAGCTCGGGACTAGCGGGAGGGCCCTTCAATGAGCAGTTCTTC
TRBV6-5	-	16	TRBD2	TRBJ2-7	CASSYSPSGGGHEQYF	TGTGCCAGCAGTTACTCGCCCAGCGGGGGTGGACACGAGCAGTACTTC
TRBV9	-	12	-	TRBJ2-1	CASSTPRGDEFF	TGTGCCAGCAGCACCCCCCGGGGAGACGAGTTCTTC
TRBV5-6	-	12	-	TRBJ2-1	CASSLSTGSHLF	TGTGCCAGCAGCTTGTCGACAGGAAGTCATCTCTTC
TRBV6-1	-	13	TRBD1	TRBJ1-2	CASSEQGAAGYTF	TGTGCCAGCAGTGAACAGGGGGCGGCTGGCTACACCTTC
TRBV10-3	-	15	TRBD2	TRBJ2-5	CAISVGSGPQETQYF	TGTGCCATCAGTGTAGGTAGCGGGCCACAAGAGACCCAGTACTTC
TRBV5-4	once	14	TRBD2	TRBJ2-7	CASSLGSGGYEQYF	TGTGCCAGCAGCTTGGGTTCGGGAGGCTACGAGCAGTACTTC
TRBV6-5	once	13	-	TRBJ1-2	CASSYSGSYGYTF	TGTGCCAGCAGTTACTCGGGCAGCTATGGCTACACCTTC
TRBV6-2/TRBV6-3	-	15	-	TRBJ2-1	CASSYSAVLLNEQFF	TGTGCCAGCAGTTACTCGGCGGTGCTCCTTAATGAGCAGTTCTTC
TRBV24-1	once	13	-	TRBJ1-6	CATSDLRGSPLHF	TGTGCCACCAGTGATTTACGGGGTTCACCCCTCCACTTT
TRBV4-3	-	14	-	TRBJ1-2	CASSHYTGDYGYTF	TGCGCCAGCAGCCATTACACAGGAGACTATGGCTACACCTTC
TRBV11-3	few	17	-	TRBJ2-4	CASSAIGSPNLKNIQYF	TGTGCCAGCAGCGCGATCGGGAGCCCAAACCTCAAAAACATTCAGTACTTC
TRBV5-1	-	13	-	TRBJ1-1	CASMYRENTEAFF	TGCGCCAGCATGTACAGGGAGAACACTGAAGCTTTCTTT
TRBV28	few	14	TRBD1	TRBJ1-5	CASRSGGTGAPQHF	TGTGCCAGCAGATCCGGGGGGACAGGGGCGCCCCAGCATTTT
TRBV4-3	-	15	TRBD2	TRBJ2-1	CASSRLAGPYNEQFF	TGCGCCAGCAGCCGACTAGCGGGCCCCTACAATGAGCAGTTCTTC
TRBV10-3	-	13	TRBD1	TRBJ1-3	CAIGTGAGNTIYF	TGTGCCATCGGGACAGGGGCTGGAAACACCATATATTTT
TRBV5-1	-	17	TRBD1	TRBJ2-6	CASSPDRGGTGANVLTF	TGCGCCAGCAGCCCGGACAGGGGGGGGACTGGGGCCAACGTCCTGACTTTC
TRBV11-3	-	13	-	TRBJ1-6	CASSLDSNSPLHF	TGTGCCAGCAGCTTAGACAGTAATTCACCCCTCCACTTT
TRBV5-1	-	14	-	TRBJ2-5	CASSLGGVQETQYF	TGCGCCAGCAGCTTGGGGGGGGTACAAGAGACCCAGTACTTC
TRBV5-4	-	15	TRBD2	TRBJ2-1	CASRRTSGTSSEQFF	TGTGCCAGCAGACGGACTAGCGGGACTTCGAGTGAGCAGTTCTTC